The clone carrying this T cell receptor beta chain was recorded a few times. What it binds is not known. This entry comes from a study of CD8 T cells in ankylosing spondylitis. Study-wide points: Disease-linked clones, CD8+, were relatively rare in peripheral blood. Ankylosing spondylitis blood seemed to carry a telltale TCR beta motif made of several highly homologous variants.

Germline V gene data show CDR1 as SGHDT and CDR2 as YYEEEE. Trimming stripped 4 bases from V and 4 bases from J, with 11 bases between. The CDR3 consists of 13 residues. One entry per CDR3 protein results from TCRdb running MiXCR on the 5' RACE reads. The data contain around 540,000 distinct CDR3 sequences, 12% of them seen just once; the ten biggest clones take up approximately 6.3%. The clonotype originates from a male donor with ankylosing spondylitis. Sequencing was done on a sample of blood, either unsorted or a sorted T cell fraction (not recorded which). V gene TRBV5-6 combines with J gene TRBJ2-5; a possible D gene is TRBD1 (6 bases). The CDR3, as DNA: TGTGCCAGCAGCCACAGGGCGGGAGAGACCCAGTACTTC. Residues: CASSHRAGETQYF.